This T cell receptor (beta chain) was recovered during a study of blood T cell repertoires in COVID-19. Study in general: Acute and convalescent COVID-19 specimens originated in the United States, Italy and Spain. PBMCs, B-cell-depleted T cells, or T cells were the source of the cDNA or gDNA that made up the material.

As originally analysed: Amplification with reference gene primers provided the estimates of nucleated cell counts. Profiling relied on immunoSEQ multiplex PCR, and the TCRdb table lists in-frame clones only, not all of them. The V and J calls and the clone size are those of that table, but D and trimming were determined from the DNA. The sample shows under 200,000 clones, around 87% of them seen only once. On this clone: The sample has other DNA sequences that encode this CDR3 too.

Seattle-derived patients entered the study during active infection and were followed longitudinally. Sample: peripheral blood. The TCR sequence derives from a woman in her 70s with COVID-19, enrolled during active disease.

The CDR3 reads CASSLATGNSGNTIYF. The CDR3 nucleotides are TGTGCCAGCAGCTTGGCAACAGGCAACTCTGGAAACACCATATATTTT. V and J are TRBV5-5 and TRBJ1-3; D perhaps matches TRBD1 (5 bases). CDR3 length: 16 residues. Germline V lookup: CDR1 SGHKS, CDR2 YYEKEE (reference sequence). The ends were cut back, 0 bases at V and 0 bases at J, with 10 bases in the middle.